The rows below give T cell receptor beta chains drawn from one sample of a study of cytomegalovirus exposure and HLA in healthy donors. Assay: immunoSEQ multiplex PCR; the TCRdb copy retains only in-frame clones and omits some. Among 150,000 to 200,000 clones listed, more than 70% were seen once. The sample consisted of PBMCs. The receptors derive from a boy aged 5-17 years in good health and CMV-seronegative. Both conserved end residues are part of each CDR3. A D gene is named only where the DNA matches it firmly. The size of a clone is reported for some rows only, either as once, few or many, or as a class for expanded clones.

d_call	v_call	clone_size	j_call	cdr3_nt	cdr3_aa
TRBD1	TRBV14	NA	TRBJ1-1	TGTGCCAGCAGCTATCGGCCTTTTGGGACAGGAGATTCCACTGAAGCTTTCTTT	CASSYRPFGTGDSTEAFF
NA	TRBV19	NA	TRBJ2-7	TGTGCCAGTAGTATAGGAGCGTTAGCGGTTAGCTCCTACGAGCAGTACTTC	CASSIGALAVSSYEQYF
NA	TRBV18	NA	TRBJ2-7	TGTGCCAGCTCACCATTACCCCCGGGGAATCGCGACCCCTACGAGCAGTACTTC	CASSPLPPGNRDPYEQYF
TRBD1	TRBV29-1	NA	TRBJ2-5	TGCAGCGTTGCCTATCGGGACAGCGATGGGGAGTACTTC	CSVAYRDSDGEYF
NA	TRBV5-4	NA	TRBJ2-5	TGTGCCAGCAGCTTGGGACAGTACCAAGAGACCCAGTACTTC	CASSLGQYQETQYF
TRBD1	TRBV6-1	few	TRBJ1-2	TGTGCCAGCAGTGAAGTGGTGACAGGGGGCGGCTACACCTTC	CASSEVVTGGGYTF
NA	TRBV4-3	few	TRBJ1-6	TGCGCCAGCAGTGAGAGCTCCTATAATTCACCCCTCCACTTT	CASSESSYNSPLHF
NA	TRBV5-6	NA	TRBJ1-1	TGTGCCAGCAGCTATATACCCCAACCTAGTAACACTGAAGCTTTCTTT	CASSYIPQPSNTEAFF
NA	TRBV6-1	few	TRBJ1-6	TGTGCCAGCAGTGAACGGCAGGGGTGGTCACCCCTCCACTTT	CASSERQGWSPLHF
NA	TRBV5-1	NA	TRBJ1-1	TGCGCCAGCAGCTTTGTCAGGGCGCGCCCCACTGAAGCTTTCTTT	CASSFVRARPTEAFF
TRBD1	TRBV6-5	NA	TRBJ1-5	TGTGCCAGCAGTTCGGACCCCTGGACAGGATGGCAGCCCCAGCATTTT	CASSSDPWTGWQPQHF
NA	TRBV5-1	NA	TRBJ2-2	TGCGCCAGCAGCTGGAAGACATACACCGGGGAGCTGTTTTTT	CASSWKTYTGELFF
NA	TRBV11-2	NA	TRBJ1-4	TGTGCCAGCAGCTTAAGTGAGCGTGAAAAACTGTTTTTT	CASSLSEREKLFF
NA	TRBV6-5	NA	TRBJ1-2	TGTGCCAGCAGTTACTTTCCTCACAGGTCGGTCTATGGCTACACCTTC	CASSYFPHRSVYGYTF
NA	TRBV28	once	TRBJ1-1	TGTGCCAGCAGTTTATTCAGGGCGTTGAACACTGAAGCTTTCTTT	CASSLFRALNTEAFF
TRBD2	TRBV10-3	NA	TRBJ2-7	TGTGCCATCAGCTCGGGATTAGCGGGCACCTACGAGCAGTACTTC	CAISSGLAGTYEQYF
NA	TRBV11-2	NA	TRBJ2-4	TGTGCCAGCAGACTCGTTGGGCCGGCACCTAAAAACATTCAGTACTTC	CASRLVGPAPKNIQYF
NA	TRBV29-1	NA	TRBJ2-2	TGCAGCGTTGAGGCGGGTGAGGGTCCGAACACCGGGGAGCTGTTTTTT	CSVEAGEGPNTGELFF
NA	TRBV5-1	NA	TRBJ2-7	TGCGCCAGCAGCCCGACGGGTGGCGACGAGCAGTACTTC	CASSPTGGDEQYF
NA	TRBV29-1	few	TRBJ1-3	TGCAGCGTTGCGGACATAAACTCTGGAAACACCATATATTTT	CSVADINSGNTIYF
TRBD2	TRBV9	NA	TRBJ2-3	TGTGCCAGCAGCGTAGAGGCGGGAGGAGGCACAGATACGCAGTATTTT	CASSVEAGGGTDTQYF
TRBD1	TRBV4-1	few	TRBJ2-7	TGCGCCAGCAGCCAAGTCATCCTGGACAGGGTCTACGAGCAGTACTTC	CASSQVILDRVYEQYF
NA	TRBV9	NA	TRBJ1-1	TGTGCCAGCAGCGTAGGAGCGAACACTGAAGCTTTCTTT	CASSVGANTEAFF
NA	TRBV6-4	NA	TRBJ2-2	TGTGCCAGCAGAGGGGAAGGGAACACCGGGGAGCTGTTTTTT	CASRGEGNTGELFF
TRBD2	TRBV7-8	NA	TRBJ2-7	TGTGCCAGCAGCTTAGTGGTTGGGACTAGACCCTACGAGCAGTACTTC	CASSLVVGTRPYEQYF
NA	TRBV4-1	NA	TRBJ2-1	TGCGCCAGCAGCCACTCCTTGCGGGCACTTAATATCAATGAGCAGTTCTTC	CASSHSLRALNINEQFF
NA	TRBV29-1	once	TRBJ2-2	TGCAGCGTTGGATCTTATGTGCGGAACACCGGGGAGCTGTTTTTT	CSVGSYVRNTGELFF
TRBD1	TRBV6-1	NA	TRBJ1-2	TGTGCCAGCAAACATCCCTCGGACAGGGGCGGCTACACCTTC	CASKHPSDRGGYTF
NA	TRBV30	few	TRBJ1-1	TGTGCCTGGAGTCCCAGGAACACTGAAGCTTTCTTT	CAWSPRNTEAFF
TRBD2	TRBV5-6	NA	TRBJ2-2	TGTGCCAGCAGCTTGGCGGTACTAGCGGGAGGAGCGGAGCTGTTTTTT	CASSLAVLAGGAELFF
NA	TRBV7-9	few	TRBJ1-4	TGTGCCAGCGGGCGGGCGAGCCCAACTAATGAAAAACTGTTTTTT	CASGRASPTNEKLFF
TRBD2	TRBV6-4	once	TRBJ2-7	TGTGCCAGCAGTGAACTAGCGGGAGAATACGAGCAGTACTTC	CASSELAGEYEQYF
NA	TRBV10-3	once	TRBJ1-5	TGTGCCATCAGTGAGAGGGGCAGCCTGCTGCAGCCCCAGCATTTT	CAISERGSLLQPQHF
NA	TRBV30	NA	TRBJ2-2	TGTGCCTGGAGAAGACACGGGGAGCTGTTTTTT	CAWRRHGELFF
NA	TRBV27	NA	TRBJ2-3	TGTGCCAGCAGTTATCGGGGAGATACGCAGTATTTT	CASSYRGDTQYF
NA	TRBV28	NA	TRBJ1-2	TGTGCCAGCAGTTTAACCAGCTATGGCTACACCTTC	CASSLTSYGYTF
NA	TRBV6-5	NA	TRBJ1-2	TGTGCCAGCAGAGAGAGGACAGCCTATGGCTACACCTTC	CASRERTAYGYTF
NA	TRBV30	NA	TRBJ1-2	TGTGCCTGGGACAGCTATGGCTACACCTTC	CAWDSYGYTF
TRBD1	TRBV19	few	TRBJ1-5	TGTGCCAGTAGCCAACAGGGGGGACAGCCCCAGCATTTT	CASSQQGGQPQHF
NA	TRBV2	NA	TRBJ1-1	TGTGCCAGCAGTGAAGCAGGTGGCAGACTTGAAGCTTTCTTT	CASSEAGGRLEAFF
NA	TRBV13	few	TRBJ1-1	TGTGCCAGCAGCCCTCTCGGGAACACTGAAGCTTTCTTT	CASSPLGNTEAFF